These T cell receptor beta chains were read from a single sample in a study of T cell responses to AZD1222 COVID-19 vaccine. Clones were read by immunoSEQ multiplex PCR, and TCRdb kept only the in-frame ones, dropping some. This table has around 150,000 clones, 90% to 95% appearing once. Material: peripheral blood, obtained 28 days after the second AZD1222 dose. These TCRs come from an adult who received the AZD1222 COVID-19 vaccine. CDR3s include the opening cysteine and the closing phenylalanine or tryptophan. A D gene is named only where the DNA matches it firmly. Some rows have no size entry. The others give once, few or many, or a class for an expanded clone.

V: TRBV5-6; length: 13; D: TRBD2; size: NA; J: TRBJ2-7; CDR3: CASSLILAGEQYF; DNA: TGTGCCAGCAGCTTGATTCTAGCGGGGGAGCAGTACTTC
V: TRBV7-2; length: 13; D: NA; size: NA; J: TRBJ1-2; CDR3: CASSSEEGNGYTF; DNA: TGTGCCAGCAGCTCCGAGGAGGGGAATGGCTACACCTTC
V: TRBV2; length: 12; D: NA; size: NA; J: TRBJ2-1; CDR3: CASSNRGNEQFF; DNA: TGTGCCAGCAGTAACAGAGGTAATGAGCAGTTCTTC
V: TRBV18; length: 16; D: NA; size: NA; J: TRBJ2-7; CDR3: CASSPPYGGQEGEQYF; DNA: TGTGCCAGCTCACCACCATATGGGGGGCAAGAGGGTGAGCAGTACTTC
V: TRBV6-6; length: 15; D: NA; size: NA; J: TRBJ1-4; CDR3: CASSYSPPTNEKLFF; DNA: TGTGCCAGCAGTTACTCGCCACCGACTAATGAAAAACTGTTTTTT
V: TRBV7-2; length: 14; D: TRBD1; size: NA; J: TRBJ1-2; CDR3: CASSPWDRPYGYTF; DNA: TGTGCCAGCAGCCCCTGGGACAGACCCTATGGCTACACCTTC
V: TRBV7-8; length: 16; D: NA; size: once; J: TRBJ1-2; CDR3: CASSSLGWGGNYGYTF; DNA: TGTGCCAGCAGCAGTTTGGGGTGGGGTGGGAACTATGGCTACACCTTC
V: TRBV7-2; length: 17; D: TRBD2; size: NA; J: TRBJ2-3; CDR3: CASSLLLAGGPGWTQYF; DNA: TGTGCCAGCTCCCTATTACTAGCGGGAGGGCCAGGATGGACGCAGTATTTT
V: TRBV3-1/TRBV3-2; length: 15; D: TRBD1; size: once; J: TRBJ1-6; CDR3: CASTLGDRYNSPLHF; DNA: TGTGCCAGCACCCTTGGGGACAGGTATAATTCACCCCTCCACTTT
V: TRBV7-2; length: 13; D: TRBD1; size: NA; J: TRBJ1-1; CDR3: CASRPRQGAVAFF; DNA: TGTGCCAGCAGGCCGAGACAGGGGGCGGTGGCCTTCTTT
V: TRBV7-2; length: 12; D: NA; size: once; J: TRBJ1-4; CDR3: CASSFSGEKLFF; DNA: TGTGCCAGCAGCTTTTCAGGGGAAAAACTGTTTTTT
V: TRBV2; length: 13; D: NA; size: NA; J: TRBJ2-5; CDR3: CAREGRLQETQYF; DNA: TGTGCCAGGGAAGGACGTTTGCAAGAGACCCAGTACTTC
V: TRBV14; length: 16; D: NA; size: NA; J: TRBJ2-3; CDR3: CASSQGVKTPFVTQYF; DNA: TGTGCCAGCAGCCAAGGCGTGAAGACTCCATTTGTTACGCAGTATTTT
V: TRBV6-7; length: 16; D: NA; size: NA; J: TRBJ1-4; CDR3: CASPSQGPRVNEKLFF; DNA: TGTGCCAGCCCGTCCCAGGGGCCGAGAGTAAATGAAAAACTGTTTTTT
V: TRBV29-1; length: 15; D: NA; size: NA; J: TRBJ2-2; CDR3: CSVERWGNGAGELFF; DNA: TGCAGCGTTGAGCGCTGGGGGAACGGCGCCGGGGAGCTGTTTTTT
V: TRBV7-2; length: 15; D: NA; size: NA; J: TRBJ1-1; CDR3: CASNHLRTSDTEAFF; DNA: TGTGCCAGCAACCACCTGAGAACCTCTGACACTGAAGCTTTCTTT
V: TRBV6-2/TRBV6-3; length: 15; D: TRBD2; size: NA; J: TRBJ2-5; CDR3: CASSPPGLAQETQYF; DNA: TGTGCCAGCAGTCCCCCGGGACTAGCGCAAGAGACCCAGTACTTC
V: TRBV6-2/TRBV6-3; length: 16; D: NA; size: NA; J: TRBJ2-2; CDR3: CASSYVEASNTGELFF; DNA: TGTGCCAGCAGTTACGTGGAAGCGTCCAACACCGGGGAGCTGTTTTTT
V: TRBV6-1; length: 14; D: NA; size: NA; J: TRBJ2-6; CDR3: CASSEVAGANVLTF; DNA: TGTGCCAGCAGTGAAGTGGCTGGGGCCAACGTCCTGACTTTC
V: TRBV7-2; length: 14; D: NA; size: NA; J: TRBJ1-5; CDR3: CASSLANANQPQHF; DNA: TGTGCCAGCAGCTTAGCCAACGCTAATCAGCCCCAGCATTTT
V: TRBV3-1/TRBV3-2; length: 19; D: TRBD2; size: NA; J: TRBJ2-4; CDR3: CASSPKREGRAGAKNIQYF; DNA: TGTGCCAGCAGCCCCAAGCGGGAGGGCCGGGCAGGGGCCAAAAACATTCAGTACTTC
V: TRBV2; length: 15; D: NA; size: NA; J: TRBJ1-2; CDR3: CASSESLYGIGGYTF; DNA: TGTGCCAGCAGTGAGAGTCTATACGGGATAGGTGGCTACACCTTC
V: TRBV6-4; length: 14; D: TRBD1; size: NA; J: TRBJ1-1; CDR3: CASSRDRDLSEAFF; DNA: TGTGCCAGCAGCCGGGACAGGGACCTCTCTGAAGCTTTCTTT
V: TRBV20-1; length: 11; D: NA; size: NA; J: TRBJ2-7; CDR3: CSASKRDEQYF; DNA: TGCAGTGCCAGCAAGAGGGACGAGCAGTACTTC
V: TRBV7-9; length: 15; D: NA; size: NA; J: TRBJ1-2; CDR3: CASSPDQTGRGGYTF; DNA: TGTGCCAGCAGCCCCGACCAGACAGGACGAGGTGGCTACACCTTC
V: TRBV5-1; length: 13; D: NA; size: once; J: TRBJ2-7; CDR3: CASSFRILHEQYF; DNA: TGCGCCAGCAGCTTCAGGATTCTCCACGAGCAGTACTTC
V: TRBV21-1; length: 16; D: NA; size: NA; J: TRBJ2-5; CDR3: CASSKGTGETQETQYF; DNA: TGTGCCAGCAGCAAAGGCACGGGGGAGACTCAAGAGACCCAGTACTTC
V: TRBV28; length: 13; D: NA; size: NA; J: TRBJ2-5; CDR3: CASSLYLQETQYF; DNA: TGTGCCAGCAGTTTATACCTCCAAGAGACCCAGTACTTC
V: TRBV5-5; length: 15; D: TRBD1; size: once; J: TRBJ1-5; CDR3: CASSLGTGRNQPQHF; DNA: TGTGCCAGCAGCTTGGGGACAGGGAGGAATCAGCCCCAGCATTTT
V: TRBV7-8; length: 12; D: NA; size: NA; J: TRBJ1-3; CDR3: CASSLNLLDIYF; DNA: TGTGCCAGCAGCTTAAACCTTCTCGACATATATTTT
V: TRBV2; length: 15; D: NA; size: NA; J: TRBJ2-3; CDR3: CASSLTRGGGDTQYF; DNA: TGTGCCAGCAGCCTCACTAGAGGAGGTGGCGATACGCAGTATTTT
V: TRBV10-3; length: 15; D: TRBD2; size: NA; J: TRBJ2-7; CDR3: CAIRAGAVISYEQYF; DNA: TGTGCCATCAGAGCGGGAGCTGTCATCTCCTACGAGCAGTACTTC
V: TRBV7-9; length: 15; D: NA; size: NA; J: TRBJ2-2; CDR3: CASVPGGHNTGELFF; DNA: TGTGCCAGCGTTCCCGGGGGCCACAACACCGGGGAGCTGTTTTTT
V: TRBV4-2; length: 15; D: NA; size: few; J: TRBJ2-3; CDR3: CASSLGRRSEDTQYF; DNA: TGTGCCAGCAGCCTCGGCAGGCGGTCGGAAGATACGCAGTATTTT
V: TRBV29-1; length: 12; D: NA; size: NA; J: TRBJ2-2; CDR3: CSVEFGGGELFF; DNA: TGCAGCGTTGAATTCGGGGGCGGGGAGCTGTTTTTT
V: TRBV20-1; length: 15; D: NA; size: few; J: TRBJ1-5; CDR3: CSASVGVGGNQPQHF; DNA: TGCAGTGCTAGTGTGGGGGTAGGGGGCAATCAGCCCCAGCATTTT
V: TRBV5-6; length: 13; D: NA; size: NA; J: TRBJ1-1; CDR3: CASSLAEGTEAFF; DNA: TGTGCCAGCAGCTTGGCGGAGGGAACTGAAGCTTTCTTT
V: TRBV29-1; length: 11; D: NA; size: NA; J: TRBJ2-3; CDR3: CSVGNGDTQYF; DNA: TGCAGCGTTGGAAATGGGGATACGCAGTATTTT
V: TRBV19; length: 14; D: TRBD2; size: NA; J: TRBJ2-7; CDR3: CASSSPGLAFEQYF; DNA: TGTGCCAGTAGTTCCCCGGGACTAGCGTTCGAGCAGTACTTC
V: TRBV19; length: 14; D: NA; size: NA; J: TRBJ1-3; CDR3: CASMEAGSGNTIYF; DNA: TGTGCCAGTATGGAGGCGGGGAGCGGAAACACCATATATTTT
V: TRBV7-9; length: 13; D: NA; size: NA; J: TRBJ2-5; CDR3: CASSGPGQETQYF; DNA: TGTGCCAGCAGCGGGCCCGGTCAAGAGACCCAGTACTTC
V: TRBV4-3; length: 15; D: NA; size: NA; J: TRBJ1-2; CDR3: CASSQDIGGNYGYTF; DNA: TGCGCCAGCAGCCAAGATATAGGGGGAAACTATGGCTACACCTTC
V: TRBV6-6; length: 14; D: NA; size: NA; J: TRBJ1-2; CDR3: CASSHFRTGYGYTF; DNA: TGTGCCAGCAGTCACTTCAGGACCGGCTATGGCTACACCTTC